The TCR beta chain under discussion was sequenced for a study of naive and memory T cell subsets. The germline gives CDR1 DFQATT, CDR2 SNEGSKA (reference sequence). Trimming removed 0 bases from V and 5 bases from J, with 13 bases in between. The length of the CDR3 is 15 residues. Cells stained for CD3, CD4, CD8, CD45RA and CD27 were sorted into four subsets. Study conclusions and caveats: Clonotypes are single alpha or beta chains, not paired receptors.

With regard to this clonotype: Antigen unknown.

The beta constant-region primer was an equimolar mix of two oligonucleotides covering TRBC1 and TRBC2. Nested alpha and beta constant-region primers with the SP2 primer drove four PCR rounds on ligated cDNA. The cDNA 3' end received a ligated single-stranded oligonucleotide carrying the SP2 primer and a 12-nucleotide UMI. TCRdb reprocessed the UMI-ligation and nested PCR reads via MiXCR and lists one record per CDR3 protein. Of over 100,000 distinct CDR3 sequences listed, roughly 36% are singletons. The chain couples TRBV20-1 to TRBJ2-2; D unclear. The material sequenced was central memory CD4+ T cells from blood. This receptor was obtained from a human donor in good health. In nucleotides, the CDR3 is TGCAGTGCTAGAGATGTAAACTCTCGGACCGGGGAGCTGTTTTTT. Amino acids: CSARDVNSRTGELFF.